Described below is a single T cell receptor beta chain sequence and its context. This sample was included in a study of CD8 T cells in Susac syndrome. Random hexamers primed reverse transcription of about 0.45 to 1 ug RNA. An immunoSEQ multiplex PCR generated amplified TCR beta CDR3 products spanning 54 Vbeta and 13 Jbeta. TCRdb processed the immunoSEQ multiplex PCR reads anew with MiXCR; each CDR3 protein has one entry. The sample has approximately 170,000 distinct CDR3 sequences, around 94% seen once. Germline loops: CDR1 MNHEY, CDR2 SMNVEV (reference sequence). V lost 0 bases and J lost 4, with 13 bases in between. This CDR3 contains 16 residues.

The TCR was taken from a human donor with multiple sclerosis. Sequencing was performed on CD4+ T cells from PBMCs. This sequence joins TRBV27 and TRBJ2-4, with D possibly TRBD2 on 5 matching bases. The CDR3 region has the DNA TGTGCCAGCAGTTTATCGCGGTTGGGCGGGAAAAACATTCAGTACTTC. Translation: CASSLSRLGGKNIQYF.